Detailed here is one T cell receptor beta chain. The antigen it recognizes is unknown. It has no much larger one-base neighbor in the sample; base qualities were not kept. The library was produced with the immunoSEQ multiplex PCR assay. A mixture of 60 forward primers for TCR Vbeta segments and 13 reverse primers for TCR Jbeta segments was used in the multiplex PCR. A multiplex PCR assay on genomic DNA amplified the CDR3 region of rearranged TCR beta genes. On the Illumina HiSeq System, the amplified TCR beta libraries were sequenced as 87-base-pair reads. The authors' analysis ran thus. A later analysis counted around 72 million unique TCR beta chains across the 650 to 700 repertoires, and approximately 11 million of these chains were shared by at least two donors. To remove PCR and sequencing errors, raw reads were error-corrected and collapsed into unique sequences using a nearest-neighbor algorithm that merged closely related sequences. CDR3 sequences were aligned to IMGT reference sequences to assign V, D and J gene segments. For a sequence to be retained, a match of at least six nucleotides was required to both a V gene segment and a J gene segment. A rearrangement counted as productive if the CDR3 had no stop codons and remained in frame with V and J, and every other rearrangement counted as non-productive. CDR3 was defined according to IMGT convention as the region running from the second conserved V-encoded cysteine to the conserved J-encoded phenylalanine. Sequences without an unambiguous match to a single V gene segment were excluded from the earlier analysis of 500 to 700 of the donors. An earlier analysis of a few hundred of the donors classified V segments as functional when productive rearrangements were above 56.7% and as segregating when the standard deviation between donors was above 5%. To diagnose cytomegalovirus status from the catalog of TCR beta chain sequences, a statistical classification framework was built. V and J gene assignment, in a later analysis, came from comparing TCR nucleotide sequences with IMGT/GENE-DB human TR gene sequences. Using the TCRdist pipeline, a later analysis assigned CDR3 sequences along with most-parsimonious VDJ recombination scenarios. A later analysis defined each TCR beta chain by its CDR3 amino acid sequence plus V-gene family, and excluded reads lacking a unique V-gene family. To address suspected cross-contamination and a sequencing artifact, a later analysis removed several hundred highly shared, low-generation-probability nucleotide sequences. For each public chain, a later analysis derived a clonal expansion index from normalized ranks of inferred template counts within each repertoire. In a later analysis, generation probabilities were computed using a VDJ recombination model fitted to out-of-frame rearrangements, and the results were checked against IGoR. Hypergeometric tests were used in a later analysis to score TCR-TCR, TCR-HLA and TCR-CMV co-occurrence, with a repertoire-size bias correction applied to the TCR pairs. A later analysis estimated false discovery rates by permuting HLA or CMV assignments 20 times. A later analysis grouped co-occurring TCRs with DBSCAN, adding TCRdist sequence similarity when clustering within HLA-allele-positive subsets. For co-occurrence clustering, repertoires with fewer than 30,000 or more than 120,000 public chains were excluded, along with roughly five repertoires with anomalous nucleotide sharing. In TCRdb, the immuneACCESS table is reduced to in-frame sequences with V and J assigned. These tables do not hold every clone; where another copy was compared, an unresolved V gene accounts for under half, and the others remain unexplained. V, J and clone size are taken as reported in that table, and D and trimming were inferred from the DNA itself. The sample table holds roughly 98,000 clones, of which 65% to 80% were seen once. Less than 15% of the sample comes from the top ten.

As encoded in the germline V gene, CDR1 is SGHRS while CDR2 is YFSETQ. Trimming costs V 0 bases and J 4 bases, and their ends lie 12 bases apart. The CDR3 goes from the cysteine to the phenylalanine over 15 residues. Of the read, only the CDR3 DNA is kept; its 45 bases are in frame from base 1. These data are taken from a study of cytomegalovirus exposure and HLA in healthy donors (dated by TCRdb to 2017 to 2019). Regarding the complete study: An earlier analysis of some 600 of the donors reported under 300 Gb of sequence data and 95 million to 130 million unique TCR beta sequences obtained from about 180 million T cells. Because of strong linkage in the cohort, roughly five DR-DQ haplotypes were treated as single units for association and clustering. To decide whether each TCR beta V gene segment behaved as functional or pseudogenic, an earlier analysis of 587 of the donors relied on high-throughput TCR beta sequencing. The study used immunosequencing to profile the T cell repertoires of approximately 690 subjects and linked those repertoires to cytomegalovirus serostatus. Typing coverage varied by locus: roughly 629-640 donors for A, B, C, DRB1 and DQB1; approximately 560 for DQA1; 600 to 610 for DPA1; 450 to 480 for DPB1. A later analysis re-analyzed previously published TCR beta repertoires from several hundred donors and added high-resolution HLA genotyping to study TCR occurrence patterns. Genome-wide SNP genotypes for about three fifths of the roughly 700 donors were used in a later genetic analysis, which treated that subset as a discovery cohort. Among 398 genotyped donors of the cohort, an average of around 220,000 unique TCR beta nucleotide sequences was sequenced per donor, of which roughly 17% were non-productive. Class I and class II HLA loci were covered by the typing at four-digit resolution. Donor age, sex, ethnicity and CMV serostatus were compiled together with the repertoire data. Every discovery cohort repertoire had been produced on one sequencing platform. The later analysis used no new phenotypic data to find candidate immune exposures, relying instead on TCR beta sequences and their occurrence across donors. Among the roughly 390 genotyped donors, 81% belonged to the genetic ancestry cluster associated with self-reported Caucasian donors. Besides the first cohort of approximately 710 subjects, a separate validation cohort made up of 120 different subjects was used. The study aimed to test whether signatures of past pathogen exposure could be identified by cataloging public T cell receptors. High-throughput TCR immunosequencing, statistical association of individual TCRs with disease status, and machine learning were combined to predict cytomegalovirus infection status. An early release that covered about 600 HLA-typed donors contained approximately 300 gigabases of sequencing data and approximately 85 million unique TCR sequences.

The cohort consisted of 666 healthy bone marrow donors. Cohort members were all nominally healthy when sampled, although unrecorded immune exposures were likely present. The donor was CMV seropositive and was included in the group of 250 to 350 seropositive cohort members. Each donor provided a peripheral blood sample, and peripheral blood mononuclear cells were used for TCR beta sequencing. The Qiagen DNeasy Blood Extraction Kit was used to extract genomic DNA from the blood cell samples. Results and caveats for the whole study, not just this receptor: According to a later genetic analysis, donors in an Asian-associated ancestry cluster had fewer N-insertions in productive TCRs than the roughly 660-donor mean. A few of the identified cytomegalovirus-associated TCR beta chains were confirmed in vitro to be specific for cytomegalovirus antigens. A later analysis found that TCR association rates varied across HLA loci, with DRB1 alleles showing the most associated TCRs and HLA-C alleles the fewest. In this cohort, only TCR beta chains were sequenced, and detectable features were limited by the absence of alpha or paired-chain data. An association between a missense DCLRE1C variant and V-gene and J-gene trimming of TCR beta chains was found in a later genetic analysis and replicated in an independent cohort. Strong co-occurrence of HLA alleles, especially DR and DQ, made assigning TCR associations to individual alleles difficult. In the study, some 160 TCR beta chains were listed as associated with cytomegalovirus. According to the authors, the approach could potentially be generalized to other disease states and immunological phenotypes. Linkage disequilibrium might explain the correlated functional status among segregating V segments, but an unknown experimental factor could not be ruled out. Because HLA typing was missing for some donors at each locus, association tests included only the typed subset. Sequencing depth was assumed to be roughly uniform across donors in the presence/absence analyses, though that assumption may not hold. A cluster of highly shared sequence variants was judged likely to represent a technical artifact of the sequencing pipeline. Roughly 15 rarely observed V segments, including chromosome 9 orphons, were excluded from the earlier analysis of several hundred of the donors because counts were too low. A further reported finding was that TCR beta sequences accurately predicted the HLA-A and HLA-B alleles for most subjects in the first cohort. For the cohort, immune exposure information was limited to CMV serostatus. An earlier analysis of some 560 of the donors showed that most TCR beta V segments appeared in productive rearrangements either about 87% or about 30% of the time, which broadly matched IMGT annotations. A later analysis found that most CMV-associated TCR beta chains appeared HLA-restricted, with HLA associations seemingly driven largely by CMV exposure. A later analysis reported that several top co-occurrence clusters appeared linked to parvovirus B19, influenza, CMV and Epstein-Barr virus. In a later analysis, 15,000 to 20,000 TCR beta sequences were associated with specific HLA alleles at a false discovery rate of 0.05. In a later analysis, HLA-associated TCR beta chains were found to be more clonally expanded and to have lower generation probabilities than equally common non-associated chains. While some public TCRs were present in many individuals, most TCR sequences turned up only very rarely across donors. The classifier was reported to diagnose cytomegalovirus status with high specificity and sensitivity in both the original and validation cohorts. Some IMGT-functional V segments, including TRBV6-2 and TRBV6-3, could not be told apart with the 87-base-pair reads, so those segments were excluded.

The sequence was obtained from a woman in her 70s in good health and CMV-seropositive. Sequenced material: PBMCs. This chain is built from TRBV5-1 and TRBJ2-3, with TRBD2 tentatively as D gene (5 bases match). CDR3 sequence: CASSLVPSLADTQYF. The DNA sequence is as follows: TGCGCCAGCAGCTTGGTTCCTAGCTTAGCAGATACGCAGTATTTT.